What follows describes a single T cell receptor (beta chain). Only one count was recorded for this clone. Its antigen is not yet known. Per-base qualities were not stored, and no clone one base away is much larger. The donors were included in the validation cohort of 100 to 150 subjects, a group kept apart from the roughly 680-subject first cohort. The CDR3 has 13 amino acids, counting the end cysteine and phenylalanine. The DNA shown is the 39-base CDR3, in frame from base 1. V and J lose 6 bases and 4 bases, and a span of 10 bases separates them. CDR1 and CDR2, per the germline V gene, are MNHEY and SVGAGI. These data are taken from a study of cytomegalovirus exposure and HLA in healthy donors (dated by TCRdb to about 2017). With regard to the full study: According to a later analysis, one platform produced both the 100 to 150 validation repertoires and the 720 or so repertoires of the first cohort. High-throughput TCR immunosequencing, statistical association of individual TCRs with disease status, and machine learning were combined to predict cytomegalovirus infection status. The study was designed to test whether signatures of past pathogen exposure could be identified by cataloging public T cell receptors. Along with the roughly 670-subject first cohort, a separate validation cohort of over a hundred different subjects was used.

What the authors observed across the whole study: A later analysis lacked HLA typing for the validation cohort, so it scored co-occurrence in that cohort across all 130 or so repertoires. In vitro tests confirmed that a few of the cytomegalovirus-associated TCR beta chains recognize cytomegalovirus antigens. Of the cluster scores, roughly 95% were above 0 in a later analysis, which found that TCRs clustered in the first cohort also tended to co-occur in the 120 or so validation repertoires. Across donors, most TCR sequences were observed very rarely, whereas some public TCRs were present in many individuals. The study listed 150 to 200 TCR beta chains as associated with cytomegalovirus. According to the authors, the approach could potentially be generalized to other disease states and immunological phenotypes. In both the original and validation cohorts, the classifier was reported to diagnose cytomegalovirus status with high specificity and sensitivity.

Receptors were amplified or captured by the immunoSEQ multiplex PCR assay. The paper's data handling went like this. To diagnose cytomegalovirus status from the catalog of TCR beta chain sequences, a statistical classification framework was built. In TCRdb, the immuneACCESS table is reduced to in-frame sequences with V and J assigned. These tables do not hold every clone; where another copy was compared, an unresolved V gene accounts for under half, and the others remain unexplained. For V, J and clone size, that table is used; D and trimming come from the DNA. For this sample there are over 75,000 clones; 85% appear just once. Of the sample, 20% to 25% is held by the ten largest clones.

The V gene is TRBV6-5 and the J gene is TRBJ1-5; TRBD1 is perhaps the D gene, given 5 matching bases. The clonotype was recovered from a young man in good health and CMV-seropositive. Material: PBMCs. The CDR3 region has the sequence CASSQGGNQPQHF. The DNA sequence follows: TGTGCCAGCAGCCAGGGAGGTAATCAGCCCCAGCATTTT.